The source of this T cell receptor (beta chain) is a study of PD-1 blockade in mismatch repair-deficient tumors. The overall study: Patients had 12 mismatch repair-deficient cancer types and were previously treated and progressing. General observations from the study: Tumor-resident clones, often absent from pretreatment blood, expanded after pembrolizumab and then contracted.

A word on this clone: Antigen unknown.

The data were produced by immunoSEQ multiplex PCR, yet TCRdb's version contains in-frame clones alone and is incomplete. The sample contains about 34,000 clones, 65% to 85% of which appear only once. Mismatch repair deficiency was confirmed in all patients, by PCR or immunohistochemistry. TCR sequencing covered a few patients who responded to pembrolizumab. V lost 7 bases to trimming and J lost 2 bases, with 14 bases between them. The CDR3 runs to 14 residues. The V gene's germline CDR1 is MDHEN and CDR2 SYDVKM. The TCR comes from an adult with mismatch repair-deficient cancer. The material sequenced was PBMCs, taken 6 weeks after starting pembrolizumab. The gene calls are TRBV28 and TRBJ2-5; D possibly corresponds to TRBD1 (6 bases). The CDR3 spells CASTLYRAQETQYF. The CDR3 nucleotides are TGTGCCAGCACCCTCTACAGGGCTCAAGAGACCCAGTACTTC.